Below, 19 T cell receptor beta chains from the same sample are listed, as sequenced in a study of blood T cell repertoires in COVID-19. Data came from immunoSEQ multiplex PCR; TCRdb stores just in-frame clones and leaves some out. Of hundreds of thousands of clones listed, 88% are singletons. The material sequenced was peripheral blood. These receptors all stem from a woman in her twenties or thirties with acute or convalescent COVID-19.

The DNA of the CDR3 is TGTGCCTGGAGTCGACAGGGGGTACTTAATGAAAAACTGTTTTTT. Translating it yields CAWSRQGVLNEKLFF. The chain has TRBV30 and TRBJ1-4, with 9 bases that match TRBD1. Trimming removed 2 bases from V and 4 bases from J; junction bases left unmatched: 5. This CDR3 comprises 15 residues. Germline CDR1 is GTSNPN and CDR2 is SVGIG (reference sequence). Combining the CDR3 with reference TRBV30 and TRBJ1-4 gives the whole variable domain SQTIHQWPATLVQPVGSPLSLECTVEGTSNPNLYWYRQAAGRGLQLLFYSVGIGQISSEVPQNLSASRPQDRQFILSSKKLLLSDSGFYLCAWSRQGVLNEKLFFGSGTQLSVL.

The rearrangement uses TRBV9 and TRBJ2-7; 12 bases match TRBD2. This CDR3 has 16 amino acids. V dropped 4 bases and J dropped 3; count of bases not matched to a gene: 8. Germline lookup yields CDR1 SGDLS and CDR2 YYNGEE. The CDR3 spells CASSPSRLAGDYEQYF. As DNA, the CDR3 is TGTGCCAGCAGCCCCTCCCGACTAGCGGGAGACTACGAGCAGTACTTC. The complete variable domain, with remaining parts taken from reference TRBV9 and TRBJ2-7, reads DSGVTQTPKHLITATGQRVTLRCSPRSGDLSVYWYQQSLDQGLQFLIQYYNGEERAKGNILERFSAQQFPDLHSELNLSSLELGDSALYFCASSPSRLAGDYEQYFGPGTRLTVT.

The chain couples TRBV19 to TRBJ1-1; no clear D. Germline V gene data show CDR1 as LNHDA and CDR2 as SQIVND (reference sequence). This CDR3 has 14 residues. V was pared by 6 bases and J by 1 base, with 12 bases between. As DNA, the CDR3 is TGTGCCAGTAGGCCACCCGGGTCGAACACTGAAGCTTTCTTT. As protein: CASRPPGSNTEAFF.

The CDR3 DNA follows: TGCGCCAGCAGCTGGGTATTGGACAAAGATGAGACCCAGTACTTC. As protein: CASSWVLDKDETQYF. V and J are TRBV5-1 and TRBJ2-5, with D tentatively TRBD1 (5 bases). Germline V gives CDR1 SGHRS, CDR2 YFSETQ. Trimming pared 3 bases from V and 5 bases from J, leaving 17 bases between. CDR3 size: 15 residues.

Only a few counts were recorded for this clone. The genes are TRBV9 and TRBJ2-7, with TRBD2 matching over 8 bases. This CDR3 contains 15 residues. CDR1 and CDR2 from the germline V gene are SGDLS and YYNGEE. After removal of 0 bases from V and 0 bases from J, the junction contained 2 bases not matched to a gene. CDR3 residues: CASSVASGHSYEQYF. Here the CDR3 DNA reads TGTGCCAGCAGCGTAGCTAGCGGGCACTCCTACGAGCAGTACTTC.

The rearrangement links TRBV6-4 to TRBJ1-5; unclear D gene. V lost 6 bases and J 0 bases, leaving 12 bases between the germline ends. Germline CDR1 is MRHNA and CDR2 is SNTAGT. The CDR3 runs 15 residues. The CDR3 DNA sequence: TGTGCCAGCAGGGCAACACCAAATAGCAATCAGCCCCAGCATTTT. Encoded protein: CASRATPNSNQPQHF.

J is TRBJ2-4 and V is TRBV4-2; D is ambiguous. V dropped 1 base and J dropped 1 base, with 11 bases sitting between them. Germline V gene sequence: CDR1 LGHNA, CDR2 YNFKEQ. CDR3 length: 16 residues. The chain's CDR3 is CASSQVIPGAKNIQYF. CDR3 DNA: TGTGCCAGCAGCCAAGTCATCCCCGGGGCCAAAAACATTCAGTACTTC.

The rearrangement links TRBV7-2 to TRBJ2-5; 9 nucleotides match TRBD2. The CDR3 has 15 amino acids. Trimming removed 5 bases from V and 5 bases from J; junction bases left unmatched: 9. Germline loops: CDR1 SGHTA, CDR2 FQGNSA. CDR3 sequence: CASSPLAGVRETQYF. The CDR3 nucleotides are TGTGCCAGCAGCCCCTTAGCGGGGGTGAGGGAGACCCAGTACTTC. Using reference TRBV7-2 and TRBJ2-5 for the parts outside the CDR3, the full variable domain is GAGVSQSPSNKVTEKGKDVELRCDPISGHTALYWYRQSLGQGLEFLIYFQGNSAPDKSGLPSDRFSAERTGGSVSTLTIQRTQQEDSAVYLCASSPLAGVRETQYFGPGTRLLVL.

The chain links TRBV27 to TRBJ1-1; the match to TRBD1 covers 7 bases. The CDR3 sequence is 15 residues long. Germline lookup yields CDR1 MNHEY and CDR2 SMNVEV (reference sequence). Germline trimming cut 3 bases from V and 0 bases from J; bases unmatched to any gene: 4. Written as DNA, the CDR3 is TGTGCCAGCAGTTTTAAGGGACAGATGAACACTGAAGCTTTCTTT. Amino acids: CASSFKGQMNTEAFF.

The V gene is TRBV5-4, the J gene TRBJ1-2; the D gene is possibly TRBD1 (5 bases). The CDR3 has 14 residues. Germline assignment: CDR1 SGHNT and CDR2 YYREEE (reference sequence). V was shortened by 0 bases and J by 7 bases, with 13 bases between the two germline ends. The CDR3 loop reads CASSLEQGRSGYTF. The CDR3 nucleotides read TGTGCCAGCAGCTTGGAGCAGGGAAGGAGTGGCTACACCTTC. The whole variable domain, filled in from reference TRBV5-4 and TRBJ1-2, reads ETGVTQSPTHLIKTRGQQVTLRCSSQSGHNTVSWYQQALGQGPQFIFQYYREEENGRGNFPPRFSGLQFPNYSSELNVNALELDDSALYLCASSLEQGRSGYTFGSGTRLTVV.

Regarding this clone: This CDR3 is also generated by other DNA sequences in the sample. The chain couples TRBV7-9 to TRBJ2-5; the D gene is possibly TRBD1 (6 bases). The ends were cut back, 0 bases at V and 2 bases at J, with 10 bases in the middle. Germline CDR1 reads SEHNR; CDR2 reads FQNEAQ (reference sequence). The CDR3 consists of 15 residues. The CDR3, as DNA: TGTGCCAGCAGCTTAGCGACAGGCGTACAAGAGACCCAGTACTTC. Protein sequence: CASSLATGVQETQYF.

J is TRBJ2-1 and V is TRBV19; a possible D gene is TRBD2 (5 bases). The germline V gene encodes CDR1 LNHDA and CDR2 SQIVND (reference sequence). CDR3 length equals 16 residues. Trimming removed 3 bases from V and 0 bases from J, with 12 bases in between. This CDR3 is CASSIASRGSYNEQFF. The CDR3 nucleotides read TGTGCCAGTAGTATTGCGAGCCGGGGCTCCTACAATGAGCAGTTCTTC.

The chain uses TRBV6-5 and TRBJ1-1, with 9 nucleotides matching TRBD1. The CDR3 runs to 16 residues. The V gene end was trimmed by 2 bases and the J gene end by 1 base; junction bases not matched to a gene: 5. Per germline, CDR1 MNHEY and CDR2 SVGAGI. CDR3 region: CASSYLTTGGNTEAFF. CDR3 nucleotides: TGTGCCAGCAGTTACCTTACGACAGGGGGGAACACTGAAGCTTTCTTT.

By frequency in the sample, this clone is medium-sized. The rearrangement uses TRBV12-5 and TRBJ1-5; D call uncertain. The CDR3 extends over 15 amino acids. Trimming cost V 9 bases and J 0 bases, with 15 bases left between them. Per the germline V gene, CDR1 is LGHNT and CDR2 is FRNRAP. CDR3 loop: CASRTDGSSNQPQHF. CDR3 bases: TGTGCTAGCCGTACGGATGGGAGTAGCAATCAGCCCCAGCATTTT.

The J gene is TRBJ2-1, the V gene TRBV5-1; D might be TRBD2 (5 bases). CDR3 length: 15 residues. Germline V gene lookup returns CDR1 SGHRS and CDR2 YFSETQ. The V gene lost 0 bases and the J gene lost 4 bases, with 11 bases spanning the gap. CDR3 DNA: TGCGCCAGCAGCTTGGACCCTAGCAGATACAATGAGCAGTTCTTC. It is translated as CASSLDPSRYNEQFF.

The rearrangement uses TRBV5-1 and TRBJ2-1; 12 bases fit TRBD2. The CDR3 contains 18 residues. Trimming removed 2 bases from V and 5 bases from J; junction bases left unmatched: 11. CDR1 and CDR2 from the germline V gene are SGHRS and YFSETQ. This chain's CDR3 is CASSLGLAGGPSNNEQFF. DNA for the CDR3: TGCGCCAGCAGCTTAGGGCTAGCGGGAGGGCCCTCTAACAATGAGCAGTTCTTC.

V gene TRBV27 combines with J gene TRBJ2-2; D ambiguous. The V and J ends lost 7 bases and 1 base respectively, with 10 bases between them. This CDR3 has 14 amino acids. Germline V gives CDR1 MNHEY, CDR2 SMNVEV (reference sequence). The CDR3 is CASTITWNTGELFF. In DNA form, the CDR3 reads TGTGCCAGCACTATAACTTGGAACACCGGGGAGCTGTTTTTT.

The chain joins TRBV19 to TRBJ1-1; D gene unclear. V was clipped by 8 bases and J by 0 bases, with 13 bases between them. The germline gives CDR1 LNHDA, CDR2 SQIVND (reference sequence). This CDR3 region has 14 residues. Here the CDR3 DNA reads TGTGCCAGTGCCCCTGGACTGTTGAACACTGAAGCTTTCTTT. As protein: CASAPGLLNTEAFF.

This chain connects TRBV25-1 to TRBJ1-6, with D possibly TRBD1 on 5 matching bases. This CDR3 is built from 14 residues. V gave up 4 bases and J gave up 4 bases, with 8 bases separating them. CDR1 MGHDK and CDR2 SYGVNS come from the germline V gene. CDR3 residues: CASSGQPYNSPLHF. CDR3 coding DNA: TGTGCCAGCAGTGGACAGCCTTATAATTCACCCCTCCACTTT.